The present T cell receptor (beta chain) was sequenced within a study of control samples from healthy donors and cancer patients. Trimming took 2 bases from V and 5 from J, leaving 12 bases between them. The CDR3 is 15 residues long. Germline values: CDR1 KGHSH, CDR2 LQKENI. Sequencing was performed with immunoSEQ multiplex PCR; in TCRdb, only in-frame clones are kept and a portion is missing. There are 400,000 to 450,000 clones in the sample; 80% to 95% occur only once, and 5% to 8% lies in the top ten. The chain joins TRBV18 to TRBJ1-4, with D perhaps TRBD1 (6 bases). Input material: PBMCs. This receptor was identified in a man aged 35-49 years with head and neck cancer. The CDR3 protein is CASSPAGTQNEKLFF. CDR3 nucleotides: TGTGCCAGCTCACCAGCCGGGACACAGAATGAAAAACTGTTTTTT.